Listed below are T cell receptor beta chains from one sample, sequenced in a study of TIL therapy for anti-PD-1-resistant metastatic lung cancer. The data were produced by immunoSEQ multiplex PCR, yet TCRdb's version contains in-frame clones alone and is incomplete. There are 55,000 to 65,000 clones in the sample; roughly 70% occur only once, and 1.5% to 2% lies in the top ten. The source material was blood, sampled at baseline. All receptors derive from a person between 25 and 79 years old with non-small cell lung cancer. Each CDR3 is given with its conserved first and last residue. A D gene is named only where the DNA matches it firmly. A clone size is listed for some rows: how often the clone was seen (once, few, many), or a class if it is expanded.

abundance	j_gene	d_gene	v_gene	CDR3nt	CDR3aa
-	TRBJ1-5	-	TRBV5-5	TGTGCCAGCAGCTTGTATTCAGGGTATAGCAATCAGCCCCAGCATTTT	CASSLYSGYSNQPQHF
-	TRBJ2-7	TRBD2	TRBV6-5	TGTGCCAGCAGACCCGGGACTAGCGGGAGCGAGCAGTACTTC	CASRPGTSGSEQYF
-	TRBJ2-1	TRBD2	TRBV5-6	TGTGCCAGCAGCTTTAGCGGGAGTCTGGGAAATGAGCAGTTCTTC	CASSFSGSLGNEQFF
-	TRBJ2-6	-	TRBV7-7	TGTGCCATTGAGAGGTCTGGGGCCAACGTCCTGACTTTC	CAIERSGANVLTF
-	TRBJ2-7	-	TRBV29-1	TGCAGCGTTGAGGCTGGAGGAGAAGAGCAGTACTTC	CSVEAGGEEQYF
-	TRBJ1-4	TRBD1	TRBV18	TGTGCCAGCTCAATACCGGGACAGGGCGGTGAAAAACTGTTTTTT	CASSIPGQGGEKLFF
-	TRBJ2-3	TRBD2	TRBV4-1	TGCGCCAGCAGCCAGGGCAGGGCTAGCGGGAGGGCCCCGACAGATACGCAGTATTTT	CASSQGRASGRAPTDTQYF
-	TRBJ2-4	-	TRBV21-1	TGTGCCAGCAGCAAAGTACCCAGCGGGAGGGTCAGGGCCAAAAACATTCAGTACTTC	CASSKVPSGRVRAKNIQYF
-	TRBJ1-3	-	TRBV18	TGTGCCAGCTCACGATCACAAGGGGGGACTGGAAACACCATATATTTT	CASSRSQGGTGNTIYF
-	TRBJ2-1	TRBD2	TRBV28	TGTGCCAGCAGTTTAGTCGGGAGGACCTACAATGAGCAGTTCTTC	CASSLVGRTYNEQFF
-	TRBJ2-1	-	TRBV6-5	TGTGCCAGCAGTTACACTCTCGATGAGCAGTTCTTC	CASSYTLDEQFF
-	TRBJ2-7	-	TRBV28	TGTGCCAGCAGTTTTGGGCAGGGCTACGAGCAGTACTTC	CASSFGQGYEQYF
-	TRBJ2-1	-	TRBV5-1	TGCGCCAGCAGCTTGGGGAACACTGGCTACAATGAGCAGTTCTTC	CASSLGNTGYNEQFF
-	TRBJ2-7	-	TRBV5-1	TGCGCCAGCACTAAGACCCCGGAGGGGTCCTACGAGCAGTACTTC	CASTKTPEGSYEQYF
-	TRBJ1-5	-	TRBV4-2	TGTGCCAGCAGCCGTTGGGCGGGGGAGACCAATCAGCCCCAGCATTTT	CASSRWAGETNQPQHF
-	TRBJ2-7	-	TRBV28	TGTGCCAGCAGTTTCCCCTCGCAGGGTGGCTACGAGCAGTACTTC	CASSFPSQGGYEQYF
-	TRBJ2-3	TRBD1	TRBV7-2	TGTGCCAGCAGCCCCGGGACAGCTACAGATACGCAGTATTTT	CASSPGTATDTQYF
-	TRBJ2-7	TRBD1	TRBV18	TGTGCCAGCTCACTACCCTCGGGACAGGGGAAAGAGCAGTACTTC	CASSLPSGQGKEQYF
-	TRBJ2-1	TRBD2	TRBV27	TGTGCCAGCAGTTTAATCCCCCCAACTAGCGGAGGCAACAATGAGCAGTTCTTC	CASSLIPPTSGGNNEQFF
-	TRBJ1-1	-	TRBV10-3	TGTGCCATCAATGACCGGGGTACTGAAGCTTTCTTT	CAINDRGTEAFF
-	TRBJ1-6	-	TRBV6-5	TGTGCCAGCAGTTACGATGGGGGAGTGCATTCACCCCTCCACTTT	CASSYDGGVHSPLHF
-	TRBJ1-2	-	TRBV28	TGTGCCAGCAGTTACGGACAGTACTATGGCTACACCTTC	CASSYGQYYGYTF
-	TRBJ2-2	-	TRBV11-2	TGTGCCAGCAGCTTATCCGGCTCGAACACCGGGGAGCTGTTTTTT	CASSLSGSNTGELFF
-	TRBJ2-1	-	TRBV9	TGTGCCAGCACAAGAACAGGGAGCCTAGCGAATGAGCAGTTCTTC	CASTRTGSLANEQFF
-	TRBJ2-3	-	TRBV5-6	TGTGCCAGCAGCTTGGATCGTCTAAATACGCAGTATTTT	CASSLDRLNTQYF
-	TRBJ1-1	-	TRBV28	TGTGCCAGTACGGGGCTCTCGAACACTGAAGCTTTCTTT	CASTGLSNTEAFF
-	TRBJ2-7	-	TRBV7-2	TGTGCCAGCAGCTCGACACGTTACGAGCAGTACTTC	CASSSTRYEQYF
-	TRBJ1-2	-	TRBV29-1	TGCAGCGTTGAAACGGGCTTTAACTATGGCTACACCTTC	CSVETGFNYGYTF
-	TRBJ1-6	-	TRBV6-5	TGTGCCAGCAGATACGGGACAATTAATTCACCCCTCCACTTT	CASRYGTINSPLHF
-	TRBJ1-5	-	TRBV2	TGTGCCAGCAGGCGGGTCGGGGGTGAGCCCCAGCATTTT	CASRRVGGEPQHF
-	TRBJ2-7	TRBD2	TRBV27	TGTGCCAGCAGTTTAATCTATACGGGAGGGGATTCCTACGAGCAGTACTTC	CASSLIYTGGDSYEQYF
-	TRBJ1-2	-	TRBV2	TGTGCCAGCAGTGTAAGAGGAGGGATTAGCAATGGCTACACCTTC	CASSVRGGISNGYTF
-	TRBJ2-2	-	TRBV7-2	TGTGCCAGCAGCCTCGGAGGGGCCCTCGCCGGGGAGCTGTTTTTT	CASSLGGALAGELFF
once	TRBJ2-1	TRBD1	TRBV5-1	TGCGCCAGCAGGGGTCTTTTTACAGGGACAGTTTACAATGAGCAGTTCTTC	CASRGLFTGTVYNEQFF
-	TRBJ2-1	-	TRBV19	TGTGCCAGTAGTGCGCCCCGACAGACCATTTATTCCTACAATGAGCAGTTCTTC	CASSAPRQTIYSYNEQFF
-	TRBJ1-1	TRBD1	TRBV7-2	TGTGCCAGCAGCTCTCGGACAGGGCGAGCGAACACTGAAGCTTTCTTT	CASSSRTGRANTEAFF
-	TRBJ2-2	-	TRBV27	TGTGCCAGCAGGGGCGGTGGTCCCGGGGAGCTGTTTTTT	CASRGGGPGELFF
-	TRBJ2-7	TRBD1	TRBV6-6	TGTGCCAGCAGCGAACAGGGGGTGTTCTACGAGCAGTACTTC	CASSEQGVFYEQYF
-	TRBJ1-4	-	TRBV7-2	TGTGCCAGCAGCCCAGACCAGGGAAGAAAACTGTTTTTT	CASSPDQGRKLFF
-	TRBJ1-4	TRBD1	TRBV5-5	TGTGCCAGCAGCTCTCAGGGGGTTCGGGAAAAACTGTTTTTT	CASSSQGVREKLFF
-	TRBJ2-7	TRBD1	TRBV19	TGTGCCAGTACCACCGGGACAGGGATGTTCTACGAGCAGTACTTC	CASTTGTGMFYEQYF
-	TRBJ1-2	-	TRBV9	TGTGCCAGCAGTGAGGGCGGGGACTATGGCTACACCTTC	CASSEGGDYGYTF
-	TRBJ2-3	-	TRBV7-2	TGTGCCAGCAGCTTAGCTGGTGCTAGGGGTTTAGATACGCAGTATTTT	CASSLAGARGLDTQYF
-	TRBJ2-7	-	TRBV5-8	TGTGCCAGCAGCTTCGGCAGCTACGAGCAGTACTTC	CASSFGSYEQYF
few	TRBJ1-4	TRBD1	TRBV7-9	TGTGCCAGCAGCTTTTCTCGACCAGGGGGAGCTAATGAAAAACTGTTTTTT	CASSFSRPGGANEKLFF
few	TRBJ1-3	TRBD1	TRBV11-2	TGTGCCAGCAGCTTACAGCTTACCCAGGGGGCTGGAAACACCATATATTTT	CASSLQLTQGAGNTIYF
-	TRBJ2-1	-	TRBV5-8	TGTGCCAGCAGCTTGTACCAGGACAATGAGCAGTTCTTC	CASSLYQDNEQFF
-	TRBJ2-1	-	TRBV11-2	TGTGCCAGCAGCTTTTCGGTAGGTAACAATGAGCAGTTCTTC	CASSFSVGNNEQFF
-	TRBJ1-2	-	TRBV6-5	TGTGCCAGCAGTTCCCGACAGTTGGGCCGCTACACCTTC	CASSSRQLGRYTF
-	TRBJ2-1	TRBD2	TRBV7-3	TGTGCCAGCAGCGACCAGGGACTAGCGGGACCCTTAGAAGCCTACAATGAGCAGTTCTTC	CASSDQGLAGPLEAYNEQFF
-	TRBJ2-5	-	TRBV11-2	TGTGCCAGCAGGCGAACCGGGACTGGAGAGACCCAGTACTTC	CASRRTGTGETQYF
-	TRBJ1-5	-	TRBV28	TGTGCCACTACAGGATCAGCCCAGCATTTT	CATTGSAQHF
-	TRBJ2-3	-	TRBV11-2	TGTGCCAGCAGCCAAGACAGGTCCACAGATACGCAGTATTTT	CASSQDRSTDTQYF
-	TRBJ2-1	TRBD2	TRBV14	TGTGCCAGCAGCCCTCGACTAGCGGGGGCCGCAACCCTACAAAACAATGAGCAGTTCTTC	CASSPRLAGAATLQNNEQFF
-	TRBJ1-5	-	TRBV10-3	TGTGCCATCAGTGAGTCTGGGGCGCAGCCCCAGCATTTT	CAISESGAQPQHF